These 7 T cell receptor beta chains were all obtained from the same sample, sequenced in a study of CD8+ T cells in alopecia areata. Extracted RNA was reverse transcribed into cDNA, the sequencing template. The method was immunoSEQ multiplex PCR; TCRdb's version includes in-frame clones alone and lacks a portion of them. The table shows roughly 150,000 clones, with less than 65% occurring only once. Sequences were derived from CD8+ T cells sorted from blood, sampled at week 0. Receptors were obtained from a human donor with alopecia areata.

The chain combines TRBV29-1 with TRBJ1-2, with D unresolved. The germline V and J ends were trimmed by 5 bases and 2 bases, with 9 bases remaining between them. The CDR3 has 12 residues. Germline CDR1 is SQVTM and CDR2 is ANQGSEA. CDR3 sequence reads: CSVLASNYGYTF. The CDR3 bases are TGCAGCGTTCTTGCCTCAAACTATGGCTACACCTTC.

This chain joins TRBV4-3 and TRBJ2-1, with D possibly matching TRBD2 (7 bases). This CDR3 is 15 amino acids long. CDR1 and CDR2 (germline): LGHNA, YSLEER. V was pared by 1 base and J by 3 bases, with 10 bases between. As DNA, the CDR3 is TGCGCCAGCAGCCAAGGGGGAGGGGGCTACAATGAGCAGTTCTTC. Its translation is CASSQGGGGYNEQFF.

The rearrangement uses TRBV27 and TRBJ1-6; no firm D call. This CDR3 has 15 amino acids. Germline values: CDR1 MNHEY, CDR2 SMNVEV (reference sequence). V lost 1 base, J lost 7 bases, and 11 bases lay in between. DNA for the CDR3: TGTGCCAGCAGTTTATATCCGGGGTCCAATTCACCCCTCCACTTT. Residues: CASSLYPGSNSPLHF.

The sample holds one count of this clone. The chain has TRBV25-1 and TRBJ1-2; D remains unclear. The CDR3 consists of 11 residues. Trimming pared 6 bases from V and 6 bases from J, leaving 8 bases between. The germline gives CDR1 MGHDK, CDR2 SYGVNS. The CDR3 protein is CASRGGNGYTF. DNA for the CDR3: TGTGCCAGCAGGGGTGGCAATGGCTACACCTTC.

This sequence joins TRBV9 and TRBJ1-2, with D perhaps matching TRBD1 (5 bases). Trimming pared 3 bases from V and 0 bases from J, leaving 12 bases between. The CDR3 runs to 15 residues. Looked up from germline, CDR1 is SGDLS and CDR2 is YYNGEE. The CDR3 reads CASSGDGGANYGYTF. DNA of the CDR3: TGTGCCAGCAGCGGGGACGGCGGAGCTAACTATGGCTACACCTTC.

The V and J genes are TRBV2 and TRBJ1-1; possible D gene TRBD1, 6 bases. The length of the CDR3 is 13 residues. Germline CDR1 and CDR2: SNHLY and FYNNEI. V lost 3 bases and J lost 8, with 13 bases in between. CDR3 in amino acids: CASSDPQGVEAFF. DNA of the CDR3: TGTGCCAGCAGTGATCCACAGGGAGTAGAAGCTTTCTTT.

CDR3 amino acids: CASSPGTTSTDTQYF. Here the CDR3 DNA reads TGTGCCAGCAGCCCCGGGACGACTAGCACAGATACGCAGTATTTT. V usage is TRBV7-3 and J usage is TRBJ2-3; D assignment may be TRBD1 or TRBD2 (5 bases each). V was pared by 5 bases and J by 0 bases, with 12 bases between. The CDR3 has 15 residues. Germline-derived CDR1 and CDR2 are SGHTA and FQGTGA.